This TCR beta chain comes out of a study of shared clonotypes between healthy human individuals. Methods used by the authors: For the immunoSEQ data, sequences were junction-only without quality scores, so filtering differed. Sequencing was performed with immunoSEQ multiplex PCR; in TCRdb, only in-frame clones are kept and a portion is missing. The V and J calls and clone size come from that table; D and trimming were worked out from the DNA. Of 450,000 or so clones in the sample, roughly 80% were seen once. Germline loops: CDR1 SNHLY, CDR2 FYNNEI. Trimming removed 7 bases at V and 5 bases at J, with 12 bases between. This CDR3 is built from 13 residues.

Sequencing was performed on PBMCs. The origin of this receptor is a woman in her thirties or forties in good health. Some clones in this sample may be carry-over from other donors' samples. The V and J genes are TRBV2 and TRBJ1-5; D gene unclear. As DNA, the CDR3 is TGTGCCAGCACAGAGTTTGTGGATCAGCCCCAGCATTTT. It encodes CASTEFVDQPQHF.